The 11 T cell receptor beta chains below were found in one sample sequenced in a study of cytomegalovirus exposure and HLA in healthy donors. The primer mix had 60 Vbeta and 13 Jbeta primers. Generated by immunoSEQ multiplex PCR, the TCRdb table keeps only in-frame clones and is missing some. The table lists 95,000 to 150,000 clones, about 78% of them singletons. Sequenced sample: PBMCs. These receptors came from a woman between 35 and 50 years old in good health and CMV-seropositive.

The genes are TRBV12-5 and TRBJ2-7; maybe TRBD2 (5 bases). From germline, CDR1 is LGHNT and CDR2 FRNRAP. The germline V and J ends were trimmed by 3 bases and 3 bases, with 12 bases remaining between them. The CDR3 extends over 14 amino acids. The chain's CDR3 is CASGFGGHDYEQYF. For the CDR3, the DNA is TGTGCTAGTGGTTTCGGAGGCCACGACTACGAGCAGTACTTC.

The CDR3 region has the DNA TGCAGTGCTAGTTCCGGGGTTAAACTGTTTTTT. It codes for CSASSGVKLFF. The chain has TRBV20-1 and TRBJ1-4, with D uncertain. The CDR3 length is 11 residues. Trimming removed 3 bases from V and 11 bases from J, with 10 bases in between. CDR1 and CDR2 from the germline V gene are DFQATT and SNEGSKA (reference sequence).

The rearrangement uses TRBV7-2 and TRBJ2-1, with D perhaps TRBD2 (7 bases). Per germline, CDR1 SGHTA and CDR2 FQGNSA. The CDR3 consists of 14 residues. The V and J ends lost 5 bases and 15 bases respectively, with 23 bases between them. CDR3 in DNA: TGTGCCAGCAGCGCGGTGGGGGGCGGGGGTAGTGCGTTCTTC. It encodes CASSAVGGGGSAFF.

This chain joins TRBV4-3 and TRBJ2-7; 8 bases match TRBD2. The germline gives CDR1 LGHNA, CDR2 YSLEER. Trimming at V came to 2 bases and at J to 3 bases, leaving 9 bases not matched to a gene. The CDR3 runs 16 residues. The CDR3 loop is CASSQHSLAANYEQYF. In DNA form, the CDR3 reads TGCGCCAGCAGCCAACACTCACTAGCGGCCAACTACGAGCAGTACTTC.

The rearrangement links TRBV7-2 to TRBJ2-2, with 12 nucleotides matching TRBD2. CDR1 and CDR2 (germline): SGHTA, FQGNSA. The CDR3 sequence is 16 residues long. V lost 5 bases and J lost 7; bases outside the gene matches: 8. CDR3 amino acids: CASSILAGGPRGELFF. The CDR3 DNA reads TGTGCCAGCAGCATACTAGCGGGGGGTCCGCGCGGGGAGCTGTTTTTT. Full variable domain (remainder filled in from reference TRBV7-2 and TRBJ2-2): GAGVSQSPSNKVTEKGKDVELRCDPISGHTALYWYRQSLGQGLEFLIYFQGNSAPDKSGLPSDRFSAERTGGSVSTLTIQRTQQEDSAVYLCASSILAGGPRGELFFGEGSRLTVL.

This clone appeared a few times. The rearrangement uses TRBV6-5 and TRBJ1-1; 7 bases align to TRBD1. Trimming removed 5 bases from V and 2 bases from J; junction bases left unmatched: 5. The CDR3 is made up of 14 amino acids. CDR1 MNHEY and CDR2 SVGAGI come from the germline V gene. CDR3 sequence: CASSRGDSNTEAFF. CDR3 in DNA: TGTGCCAGCAGTCGAGGGGACAGCAACACTGAAGCTTTCTTT.

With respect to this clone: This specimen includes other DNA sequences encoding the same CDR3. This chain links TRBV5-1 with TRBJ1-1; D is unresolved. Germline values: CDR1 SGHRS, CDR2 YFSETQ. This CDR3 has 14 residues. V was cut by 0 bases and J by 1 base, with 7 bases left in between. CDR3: CASSLGSGNTEAFF. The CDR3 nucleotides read TGCGCCAGCAGCTTGGGCTCAGGGAACACTGAAGCTTTCTTT. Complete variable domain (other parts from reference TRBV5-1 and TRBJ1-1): KAGVTQTPRYLIKTRGQQVTLSCSPISGHRSVSWYQQTPGQGLQFLFEYFSETQRNKGNFPGRFSGRQFSNSRSEMNVSTLELGDSALYLCASSLGSGNTEAFFGQGTRLTVV.

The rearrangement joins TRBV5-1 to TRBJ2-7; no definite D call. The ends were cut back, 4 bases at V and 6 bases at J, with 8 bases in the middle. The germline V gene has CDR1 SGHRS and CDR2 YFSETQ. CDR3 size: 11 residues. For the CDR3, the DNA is TGCGCCAGCAGCCGCTTGAGCGAGCAGTACTTC. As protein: CASSRLSEQYF.

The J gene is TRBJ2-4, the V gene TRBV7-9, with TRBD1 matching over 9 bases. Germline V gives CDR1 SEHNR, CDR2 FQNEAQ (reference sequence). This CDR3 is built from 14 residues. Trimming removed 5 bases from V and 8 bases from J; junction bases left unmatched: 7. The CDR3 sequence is CASSKDRGLYIQYF. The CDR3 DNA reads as TGTGCCAGCAGCAAGGACAGGGGTTTGTACATTCAGTACTTC. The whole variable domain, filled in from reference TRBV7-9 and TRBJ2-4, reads DTGVSQNPRHKITKRGQNVTFRCDPISEHNRLYWYRQTLGQGPEFLTYFQNEAQLEKSRLLSDRFSAERPKGSFSTLEIQRTEQGDSAMYLCASSKDRGLYIQYFGAGTRLSVL.

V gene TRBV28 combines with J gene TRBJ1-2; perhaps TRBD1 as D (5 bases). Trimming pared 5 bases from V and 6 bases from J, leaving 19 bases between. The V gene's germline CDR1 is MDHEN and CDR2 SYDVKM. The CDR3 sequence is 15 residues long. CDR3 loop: CASSQPTALTHGYTF. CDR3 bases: TGTGCCAGCAGTCAACCGACAGCCTTAACTCATGGCTACACCTTC.

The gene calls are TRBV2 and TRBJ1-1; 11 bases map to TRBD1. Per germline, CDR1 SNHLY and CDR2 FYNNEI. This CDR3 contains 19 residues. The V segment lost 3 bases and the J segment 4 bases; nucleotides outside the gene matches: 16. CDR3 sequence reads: CASSEFFAGQGALSTEAFF. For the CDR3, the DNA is TGTGCCAGCAGTGAGTTCTTCGCCGGACAGGGGGCGTTGAGCACTGAAGCTTTCTTT. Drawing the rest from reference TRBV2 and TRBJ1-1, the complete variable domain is EPEVTQTPSHQVTQMGQEVILRCVPISNHLYFYWYRQILGQKVEFLVSFYNNEISEKSEIFDDQFSVERPDGSNFTLKIRSTKLEDSAMYFCASSEFFAGQGALSTEAFFGQGTRLTVV.